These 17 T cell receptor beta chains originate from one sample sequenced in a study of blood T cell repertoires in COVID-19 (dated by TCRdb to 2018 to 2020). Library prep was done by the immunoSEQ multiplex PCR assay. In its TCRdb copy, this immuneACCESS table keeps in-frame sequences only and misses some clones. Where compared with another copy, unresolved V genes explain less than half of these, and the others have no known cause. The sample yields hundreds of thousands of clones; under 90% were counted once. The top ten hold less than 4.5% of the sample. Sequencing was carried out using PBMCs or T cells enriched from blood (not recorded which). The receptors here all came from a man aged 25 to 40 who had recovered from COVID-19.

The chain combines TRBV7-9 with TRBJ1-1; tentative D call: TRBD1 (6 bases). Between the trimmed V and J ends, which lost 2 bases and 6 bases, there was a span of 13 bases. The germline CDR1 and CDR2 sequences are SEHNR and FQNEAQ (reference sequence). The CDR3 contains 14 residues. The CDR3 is CASSLPRPGAEAFF. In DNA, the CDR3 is TGTGCCAGCAGCTTACCCCGACCAGGGGCTGAAGCTTTCTTT.

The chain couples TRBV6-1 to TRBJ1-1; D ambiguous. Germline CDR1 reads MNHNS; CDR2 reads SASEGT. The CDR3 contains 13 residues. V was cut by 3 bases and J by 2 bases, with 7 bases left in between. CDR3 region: CASSDTDNTEAFF. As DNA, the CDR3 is TGTGCCAGCAGTGATACAGATAACACTGAAGCTTTCTTT.

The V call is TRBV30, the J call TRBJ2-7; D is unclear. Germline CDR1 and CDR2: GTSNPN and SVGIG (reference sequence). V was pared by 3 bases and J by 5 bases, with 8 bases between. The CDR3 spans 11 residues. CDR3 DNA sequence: TGTGCCTGGAGCTCTGCGAACGAGCAGTACTTC. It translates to CAWSSANEQYF. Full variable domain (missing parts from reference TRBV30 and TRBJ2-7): SQTIHQWPATLVQPVGSPLSLECTVEGTSNPNLYWYRQAAGRGLQLLFYSVGIGQISSEVPQNLSASRPQDRQFILSSKKLLLSDSGFYLCAWSSANEQYFGPGTRLTVT.

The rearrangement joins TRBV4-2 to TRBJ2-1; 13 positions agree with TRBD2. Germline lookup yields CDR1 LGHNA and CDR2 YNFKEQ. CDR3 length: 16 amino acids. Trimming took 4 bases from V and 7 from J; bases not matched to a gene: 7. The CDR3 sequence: CASSPRTSGSRNEQFF. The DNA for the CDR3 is TGTGCCAGCAGCCCCAGGACTAGCGGGAGTCGTAATGAGCAGTTCTTC.

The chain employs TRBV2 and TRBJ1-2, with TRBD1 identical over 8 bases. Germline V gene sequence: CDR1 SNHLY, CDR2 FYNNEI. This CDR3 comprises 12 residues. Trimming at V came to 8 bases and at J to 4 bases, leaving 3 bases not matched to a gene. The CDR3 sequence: CASPTGAYGYTF. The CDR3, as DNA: TGTGCCAGCCCGACAGGGGCCTATGGCTACACCTTC.

Here the CDR3 reads CASSPLDISYEQYF. The DNA of the CDR3 is TGTGCCAGCTCACCTTTAGACATTTCCTACGAGCAGTACTTC. V usage is TRBV18 and J usage is TRBJ2-7, with D uncertain. V shed 3 bases and J shed 1 base, with 10 bases lying between them. CDR1 KGHSH and CDR2 LQKENI come from the germline V gene. This CDR3 contains 14 residues.

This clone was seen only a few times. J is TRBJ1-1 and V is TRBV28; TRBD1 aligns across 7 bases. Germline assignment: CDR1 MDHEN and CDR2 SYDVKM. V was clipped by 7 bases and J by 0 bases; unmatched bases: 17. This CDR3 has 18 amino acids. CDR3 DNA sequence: TGTGCCAGCACCTTAGGGGGACAGAGAATCCTTATGAACACTGAAGCTTTCTTT. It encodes CASTLGGQRILMNTEAFF.

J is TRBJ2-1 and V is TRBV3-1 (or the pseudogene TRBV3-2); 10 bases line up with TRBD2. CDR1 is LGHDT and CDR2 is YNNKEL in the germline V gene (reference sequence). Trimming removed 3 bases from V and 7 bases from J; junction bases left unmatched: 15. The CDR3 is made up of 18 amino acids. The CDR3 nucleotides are TGTGCCAGCAGCCACATTAAAGAGCTCCTAGCGGGGGTTAATGAGCAGTTCTTC. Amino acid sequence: CASSHIKELLAGVNEQFF.

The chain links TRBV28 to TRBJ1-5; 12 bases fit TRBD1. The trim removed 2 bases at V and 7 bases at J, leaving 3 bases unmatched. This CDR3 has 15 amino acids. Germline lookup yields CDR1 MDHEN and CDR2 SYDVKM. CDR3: CASSLGTGGWQPQHF. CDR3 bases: TGTGCCAGCAGTTTAGGGACAGGGGGCTGGCAGCCCCAGCATTTT.

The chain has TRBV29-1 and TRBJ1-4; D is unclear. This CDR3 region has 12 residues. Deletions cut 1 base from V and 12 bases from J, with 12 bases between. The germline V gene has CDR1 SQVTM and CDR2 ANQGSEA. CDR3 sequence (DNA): TGCAGCGTTGAAGGCACCCGGGGTGAACTGTTTTTT. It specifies CSVEGTRGELFF.

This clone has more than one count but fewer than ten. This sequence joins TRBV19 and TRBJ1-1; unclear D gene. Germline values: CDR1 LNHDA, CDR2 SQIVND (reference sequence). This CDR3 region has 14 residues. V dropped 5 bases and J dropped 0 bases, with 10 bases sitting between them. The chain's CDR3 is CASSYNSMNTEAFF. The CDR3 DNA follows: TGTGCCAGTAGTTATAACAGTATGAACACTGAAGCTTTCTTT.

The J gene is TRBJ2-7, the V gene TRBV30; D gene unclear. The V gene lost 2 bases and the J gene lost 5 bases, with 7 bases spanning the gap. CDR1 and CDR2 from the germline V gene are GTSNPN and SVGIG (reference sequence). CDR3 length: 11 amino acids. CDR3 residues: CAWSSVHEQYF. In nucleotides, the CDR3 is TGTGCCTGGAGTTCAGTACACGAGCAGTACTTC.

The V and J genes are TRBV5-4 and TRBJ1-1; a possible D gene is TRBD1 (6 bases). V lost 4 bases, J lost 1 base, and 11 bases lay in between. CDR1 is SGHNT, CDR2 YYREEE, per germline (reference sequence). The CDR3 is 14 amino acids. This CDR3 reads CASSPDRSNTEAFF. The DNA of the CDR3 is TGTGCCAGCAGCCCGGACAGATCGAACACTGAAGCTTTCTTT.

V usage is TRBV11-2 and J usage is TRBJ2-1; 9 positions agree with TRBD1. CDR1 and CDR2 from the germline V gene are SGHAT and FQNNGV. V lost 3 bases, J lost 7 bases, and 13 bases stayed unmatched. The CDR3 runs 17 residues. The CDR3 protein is CASSLGRTGGAWNEQFF. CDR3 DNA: TGTGCCAGCAGCTTGGGTCGCACAGGGGGCGCGTGGAATGAGCAGTTCTTC.

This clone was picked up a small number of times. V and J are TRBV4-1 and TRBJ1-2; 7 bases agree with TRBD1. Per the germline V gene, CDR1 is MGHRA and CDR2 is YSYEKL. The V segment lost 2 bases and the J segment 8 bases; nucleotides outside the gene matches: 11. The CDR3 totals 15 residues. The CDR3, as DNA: TGCGCCAGCAGCCAACCGACAGGGCGGGCCTGGGGCTACACCTTC. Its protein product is CASSQPTGRAWGYTF.

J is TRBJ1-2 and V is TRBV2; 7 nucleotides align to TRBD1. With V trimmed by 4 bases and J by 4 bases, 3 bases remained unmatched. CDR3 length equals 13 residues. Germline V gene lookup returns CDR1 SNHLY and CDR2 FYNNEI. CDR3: CASSVAGGYGYTF. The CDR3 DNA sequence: TGTGCCAGCAGTGTGGCAGGGGGCTATGGCTACACCTTC.

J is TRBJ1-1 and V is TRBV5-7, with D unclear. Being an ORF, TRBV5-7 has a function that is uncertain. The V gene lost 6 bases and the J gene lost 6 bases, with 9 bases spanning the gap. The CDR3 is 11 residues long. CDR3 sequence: CASTLSSEAFF. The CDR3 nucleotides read TGTGCCAGCACCCTGAGCTCTGAAGCTTTCTTT.